This is a list of T cell receptor beta chains from one sample in a study of identical twins. TCRdb reprocessed the 5' RACE reads with MiXCR, giving one entry per CDR3 protein. The sample records about 700,000 distinct CDR3 sequences, 5.5% to 6.5% being singletons. The sample comprised naive T cells sorted from blood. The receptor source for this set is a man in his late teens or twenties in good health. Both conserved end residues are trimmed from each CDR3. The order of the fields is V gene, J gene, clone size, CDR3 protein. Some rows have no size entry. The others give once, few or many, or a class for an expanded clone.

V gene: TRBV11-2; J gene: TRBJ2-1; clone size: few; CDR3 protein: ASSSRVSGLAGAYNEQF
V gene: TRBV9; J gene: TRBJ2-7; clone size: many; CDR3 protein: ASSTVASAEQY
V gene: TRBV12-3/TRBV12-4; J gene: TRBJ1-2; clone size: -; CDR3 protein: ASSSADRGQYGYT
V gene: TRBV10-3; J gene: TRBJ2-5; clone size: few; CDR3 protein: AISESSGSQTQY
V gene: TRBV6-5; J gene: TRBJ2-7; clone size: many; CDR3 protein: ASSYSKVHYEQY
V gene: TRBV6-1; J gene: TRBJ1-3; clone size: few; CDR3 protein: ASSATYSGNTIY
V gene: TRBV20-1; J gene: TRBJ2-3; clone size: many; CDR3 protein: SARDWRERGSADTQY
V gene: TRBV10-3; J gene: TRBJ2-1; clone size: many; CDR3 protein: AISDSGTKIYNEQF
V gene: TRBV10-3; J gene: TRBJ1-2; clone size: many; CDR3 protein: AISESEGIYGYT
V gene: TRBV6-1; J gene: TRBJ1-2; clone size: -; CDR3 protein: ASSERRSGYGYT
V gene: TRBV20-1; J gene: TRBJ2-1; clone size: -; CDR3 protein: SASPGHGGNEQF
V gene: TRBV12-3/TRBV12-4; J gene: TRBJ2-1; clone size: many; CDR3 protein: ASSHPGPSYNEQF
V gene: TRBV2; J gene: TRBJ2-3; clone size: -; CDR3 protein: ASRQREAPQDTQY